These 31 T cell receptor beta chains were all obtained from the same sample, sequenced in a study of CD8 T cells in ankylosing spondylitis. MiXCR, applied by TCRdb to the 5' RACE reads, yields one record per CDR3 protein. The sample holds 250,000 to 350,000 distinct CDR3 sequences, 15% to 20% seen once. The sequenced sample consisted of blood, either unsorted or a sorted T cell fraction (not recorded which). Every receptor here comes from a male donor with ankylosing spondylitis or in good health (not recorded which).

V gene TRBV2 combines with J gene TRBJ2-3; TRBD2 agrees at 10 bases. The CDR3 length is 17 residues. The germline gives CDR1 SNHLY, CDR2 FYNNEI. V lost 2 bases, J lost 0 bases, and 5 bases stayed unmatched. The CDR3 is CASSEISGRASTDTQYF. The CDR3 region has the DNA TGTGCCAGCAGTGAAATCAGCGGGAGGGCCAGCACAGATACGCAGTATTTT.

Note on this clonotype: At one of its ends the junction is not consistent with the germline gene, which may arise from a read error. The J gene is TRBJ1-5, the V gene TRBV2, with D possibly being TRBD1 (6 bases). This CDR3 is 15 amino acids long. Per the germline V gene, CDR1 is SNHLY and CDR2 is FYNNEI. This CDR3 reads CASSRDILTNQRQHF. For the CDR3, the DNA is TGTGCCAGCAGCCGGGACATACTAACCAATCAGCGCCAGCATTTT.

There are many counts of this clonotype. The chain couples TRBV24-1 to TRBJ2-3; 15 positions match TRBD2. Germline CDR1 and CDR2: KGHDR and SFDVKD. Trimming removed 2 bases from V and 2 bases from J; junction bases left unmatched: 4. This CDR3 comprises 18 residues. This CDR3 reads CATSDSGTSGGFTDTQYF. CDR3 nucleotides: TGTGCCACCAGTGATTCAGGGACTAGCGGGGGGTTCACAGATACGCAGTATTTT.

The rearrangement joins TRBV20-1 to TRBJ1-1; 9 bases match TRBD1. The CDR3 extends over 12 amino acids. Trimming cost V 6 bases and J 12 bases; bases outside gene matches: 11. In germline, CDR1 is DFQATT, CDR2 SNEGSKA (reference sequence). The CDR3 loop reads CSAAHRDRVTFF. DNA of the CDR3: TGCAGTGCAGCTCACCGGGACAGGGTGACTTTCTTT.

The CDR3 loop reads CASSFAGTGTKNTEAFF. The CDR3 DNA is TGTGCCAGCAGTTTCGCCGGGACAGGGACAAAGAACACTGAAGCTTTCTTT. The V call is TRBV7-9, the J call TRBJ1-1, with 9 bases that match TRBD1. The CDR3 is made up of 17 amino acids. Germline loops: CDR1 SEHNR, CDR2 FQNEAQ (reference sequence). V shed 6 bases, J shed 1 base, and the junction held 12 bases outside the gene matches.

This clonotype has at least ten counts. The rearrangement links TRBV12-3 or TRBV12-4 to TRBJ2-2, with 7 bases identical to TRBD1. The CDR3 runs to 15 residues. Germline trimming cut 8 bases from V and 2 bases from J; bases unmatched to any gene: 8. CDR3 sequence: CASAKGALNTGELFF. CDR3 nucleotides: TGTGCCAGCGCCAAGGGGGCGCTTAACACCGGGGAGCTGTTTTTT.

CDR3 loop: CASSPGSAIRGQYF. The CDR3 DNA sequence: TGTGCCAGCAGTCCTGGGTCAGCCATCCGAGGCCAGTACTTC. This rearrangement joins TRBV12-3 or TRBV12-4 to TRBJ2-5; D call uncertain. The CDR3 is 14 amino acids. Trimming took 5 bases from V and 10 from J, leaving 20 bases between them.

The gene calls are TRBV20-1 and TRBJ2-1; 12 bases match TRBD2. The germline gives CDR1 DFQATT, CDR2 SNEGSKA (reference sequence). This CDR3 contains 15 residues. V was pared by 2 bases and J by 7 bases, with 6 bases of the junction left unmatched. The CDR3 DNA sequence: TGCAGTGCTAGACGACTAGCGGGAGAGGGGAATGAGCAGTTCTTC. Its protein is CSARRLAGEGNEQFF.

The chain employs TRBV3-1 and TRBJ2-2, with D unclear. V dropped 1 base and J dropped 8 bases, with 8 bases sitting between them. This CDR3 is 13 amino acids long. CDR1 and CDR2 from the germline V gene are LGHDT and YNNKEL (reference sequence). This chain's CDR3 is CASSQVVRGELFF. In DNA form, the CDR3 reads TGTGCCAGCAGCCAAGTGGTCAGGGGGGAGCTGTTTTTT.

This rearrangement joins TRBV20-1 to TRBJ2-2, with D perhaps TRBD1 or TRBD2 (5 bases each). Germline assignment: CDR1 DFQATT and CDR2 SNEGSKA (reference sequence). There are 13 residues in the CDR3. The ends were cut back, 4 bases at V and 2 bases at J, with 8 bases in the middle. CDR3: CSANWDNTGELFF. CDR3 nucleotides: TGCAGTGCTAACTGGGACAACACCGGGGAGCTGTTTTTT.

Ten or more counts support this clonotype. The V call is TRBV28, the J call TRBJ1-5; no reliable D call. Germline CDR1 and CDR2: MDHEN and SYDVKM. V lost 5 bases and J lost 2, with 16 bases in between. The CDR3 contains 16 residues. The DNA of the CDR3 is TGTGCCAGCAGTCTGACCCCCGCCGAGGGCAATCAGCCCCAGCATTTT. The encoded protein is CASSLTPAEGNQPQHF.

As regards this clonotype: At one end the junction does not follow the germline gene, possibly because of a read error. The rearrangement links TRBV12-3 or TRBV12-4 to TRBJ1-2; D call uncertain. The CDR3 runs to 13 residues. CDR3 sequence reads: CASSRIANYGCTF. The CDR3 coding sequence is TGTGCCAGCAGCCGAATAGCTAACTATGGCTGCACCTTC.

This clonotype was seen more than once but under ten times. The chain is built from TRBV30 and TRBJ2-2; D is undetermined. V lost 0 bases and J lost 7, with 12 bases in between. This CDR3 spans 14 amino acids. In germline, CDR1 is GTSNPN, CDR2 SVGIG (reference sequence). This CDR3 reads CAWSVSIAGGELFF. CDR3 coding DNA: TGTGCCTGGAGTGTATCGATCGCCGGCGGGGAGCTGTTTTTT.

The sample holds many counts of this clonotype. The rearrangement joins TRBV20-1 to TRBJ2-3; D may match TRBD1 or TRBD2 (5 bases each). V was shortened by 6 bases and J by 2 bases, with 12 bases between the two germline ends. Germline values: CDR1 DFQATT, CDR2 SNEGSKA (reference sequence). CDR3 size: 13 residues. The CDR3 is CSAPGPNTDTQYF. Here the CDR3 DNA reads TGCAGTGCCCCGGGACCCAACACAGATACGCAGTATTTT.

This clonotype has just a few counts. The chain couples TRBV15 to TRBJ2-2; 12 bases are shared with TRBD2. J gave up 2 bases and V 3 bases, and 10 bases lay outside the gene matches. The germline CDR1 and CDR2 sequences are LNHNV and YYDKDF (reference sequence). This CDR3 has 19 residues. The CDR3 bases are TGTGCCACCAGCAGGGAGCTAGCGGGAGGGCCGATTAACACCGGGGAGCTGTTTTTT. This codes for CATSRELAGGPINTGELFF.

This clonotype has a single count. The chain has TRBV28 and TRBJ1-1, with a tentative D call TRBD1 (6 bases). The germline CDR1 and CDR2 sequences are MDHEN and SYDVKM. The V and J ends lost 3 bases and 5 bases respectively, with 16 bases between them. The CDR3 totals 15 residues. The CDR3, as DNA: TGTGCCAGCAGTTTTTCGGGGGGCGCTAATACTGAAGCTTTCTTT. The encoded protein is CASSFSGGANTEAFF. Full variable domain (outside the CDR3, taken from reference TRBV28 and TRBJ1-1): DVKVTQSSRYLVKRTGEKVFLECVQDMDHENMFWYRQDPGLGLRLIYFSYDVKMKEKGDIPEGYSVSREKKERFSLILESASTNQTSMYLCASSFSGGANTEAFFGQGTRLTVV.

The rearrangement uses TRBV29-1 and TRBJ2-1; 12 nucleotides align to TRBD2. This CDR3 comprises 14 residues. J gave up 3 bases and V 6 bases, and 3 bases lay outside the gene matches. The germline V gene encodes CDR1 SQVTM and CDR2 ANQGSEA. The CDR3 DNA is TGCAGCGTAACTAGCGGGAGGCTCTACAATGAGCAGTTCTTC. It is translated as CSVTSGRLYNEQFF.

This clonotype showed up many times. The chain links TRBV5-6 to TRBJ2-3; no definite D call. CDR3 length: 13 residues. CDR1 and CDR2 (germline): SGHDT, YYEEEE. V was trimmed by 4 bases and J by 8 bases, leaving 14 bases between them. The CDR3 loop reads CASSPFQFSTQYF. In DNA, the CDR3 is TGTGCCAGCAGCCCCTTTCAGTTCAGTACGCAGTATTTT.

This chain joins TRBV20-1 and TRBJ1-2; a possible D gene is TRBD1 (6 bases). Germline V CDR1 and CDR2: DFQATT, SNEGSKA (reference sequence). This CDR3 region has 12 residues. Trimming left V 1 base short and J 6 bases short, with 9 bases between. The CDR3 nucleotides are TGCAGTGCTAGAGGGGGGGGCGATGGCTACACCTTC. Amino acid sequence: CSARGGGDGYTF.

This chain uses TRBV6-1 with TRBJ1-1; D remains ambiguous. Germline loops: CDR1 MNHNS, CDR2 SASEGT. The length of the CDR3 is 13 residues. V lost 6 bases to trimming and J lost 5 bases, with 13 bases between them. In DNA form, the CDR3 reads TGTGCCAGCAGCTCGGCCATGGGGACTGAAGCTTTCTTT. Protein product: CASSSAMGTEAFF.

V and J are TRBV6-1 and TRBJ1-6, with D hard to call. CDR3 length: 14 amino acids. V was trimmed by 6 bases and J by 9 bases, leaving 15 bases between them. Germline V CDR1 and CDR2: MNHNS, SASEGT. The chain's CDR3 is CASSSAVAGSPLHF. As DNA, the CDR3 is TGTGCCAGCAGCTCCGCTGTGGCAGGTTCACCCCTCCACTTT.

The chain links TRBV10-3 to TRBJ1-3, with 8 nucleotides matching TRBD1. The CDR3 is made up of 13 amino acids. V was clipped by 9 bases and J by 4 bases; unmatched bases: 5. From germline, CDR1 is ENHRY and CDR2 SYGVKD. CDR3 sequence reads: CAMLQGAGNTIYF. The CDR3 DNA sequence: TGTGCCATGCTCCAGGGGGCCGGAAACACCATATATTTT.

The chain couples TRBV7-2 to TRBJ1-1, with 7 bases aligning to TRBD1. The germline V gene has CDR1 SGHTA and CDR2 FQGNSA. The J segment lost 10 bases and the V segment lost 4 bases, leaving 9 bases of the junction unmatched. This CDR3 spans 13 amino acids. The CDR3 reads CASSSTGPQGAFF. CDR3 nucleotides: TGTGCCAGCAGCTCGACAGGGCCCCAAGGAGCTTTCTTT.

This clonotype was seen a few times. The V gene is TRBV25-1, the J gene TRBJ2-1; 9 nucleotides match TRBD2. Germline lookup yields CDR1 MGHDK and CDR2 SYGVNS. The CDR3 covers 15 residues. Unmatched junction bases numbered 1, after V lost 2 bases and J lost 2 bases. In DNA form, the CDR3 reads TGTGCCAGCAGTGAAGCGGGAGGGCCCTACAATGAGCAGTTCTTC. It yields the protein CASSEAGGPYNEQFF.

This clonotype has at least ten counts. The chain uses TRBV29-1 and TRBJ2-3, with 8 bases aligning to TRBD2. This CDR3 has 13 residues. Germline-derived CDR1 and CDR2 are SQVTM and ANQGSEA. The junction had 5 bases not matched to a gene; V was cut back by 8 bases and J by 1 base. The CDR3 DNA reads TGCAGCAAGAGCGGGGGTGGCACAGATACGCAGTATTTT. The encoded protein is CSKSGGGTDTQYF.

V and J are TRBV5-1 and TRBJ2-2; TRBD2 matches at 9 bases. The CDR3 has 15 amino acids. Germline trimming cut 0 bases from V and 6 bases from J; bases unmatched to any gene: 3. The germline gives CDR1 SGHRS, CDR2 YFSETQ. In nucleotides, the CDR3 is TGCGCCAGCAGCTTGGAAGCGGGGGGACCCGGGGAGCTGTTTTTT. This translates into CASSLEAGGPGELFF.

V is TRBV6-1 and J is TRBJ2-1; D is ambiguous. CDR3 length equals 12 residues. V lost 4 bases, J lost 10 bases, and 11 bases lay in between. Germline CDR1 reads MNHNS; CDR2 reads SASEGT. The CDR3 DNA reads as TGTGCCAGCAGTGGATTCCTCGTGGAGCAGTTCTTC. Amino acids: CASSGFLVEQFF.

The V call is TRBV5-5, the J call TRBJ2-3; 10 bases line up with TRBD1. The V and J ends lost 4 bases and 7 bases, in that order; junction bases with no gene match: 9. Germline V gene data show CDR1 as SGHKS and CDR2 as YYEKEE (reference sequence). The CDR3 contains 15 residues. CDR3 sequence (DNA): TGTGCCAGCAGCAAAGCCGGGACAGGGGATTATACGCAGTATTTT. It translates to CASSKAGTGDYTQYF.

This clonotype has only a few counts. The chain combines TRBV7-9 with TRBJ2-4, with 7 bases matching TRBD2. The CDR3 sequence is 15 residues long. The V gene end was trimmed by 0 bases and the J gene end by 8 bases; junction bases not matched to a gene: 7. Germline CDR1 SEHNR, CDR2 FQNEAQ (reference sequence). The DNA of the CDR3 is TGTGCCAGCAGCTTAGCCTTTCGGGGGAGGGACATTCAGTACTTC. Translating it yields CASSLAFRGRDIQYF.

This clonotype was recorded a few times. The chain recombines TRBV7-9 with TRBJ2-3; 7 bases agree with TRBD2. This CDR3 has 15 amino acids. The ends lost 5 bases at V and 0 bases at J; junction bases unmatched: 5. Germline CDR1 is SEHNR and CDR2 is FQNEAQ (reference sequence). The CDR3 here is CASSEAGSSTDTQYF. CDR3 in DNA: TGTGCCAGCAGCGAAGCGGGGTCTAGCACAGATACGCAGTATTTT.

This clonotype occurred a few times. J is TRBJ2-5 and V is TRBV20-1, with D possibly being TRBD2 (7 bases). The CDR3 length is 14 residues. CDR1 DFQATT and CDR2 SNEGSKA come from the germline V gene (reference sequence). The V end lost 3 bases, the J end lost 3 bases, and 14 bases lay between the germline ends. CDR3 bases: TGCAGTGCTAGCCGCGGGGGCGCGAAAGAGACCCAGTACTTC. The encoded protein is CSASRGGAKETQYF.